This is a list of T cell receptor beta chains from one sample in a study of cytotoxic CD8 clonotypes in ibrutinib-treated CLL. The assay was immunoSEQ multiplex PCR, and TCRdb's table has in-frame clones only and misses some. The sample lists tens of thousands of clones, less than 85% occurring once. The sequences come from PBMCs, collected after 24 months of ibrutinib treatment. Every receptor here comes from a human donor with chronic lymphocytic leukemia. Each CDR3 is given with its conserved first and last residue. The order of the fields is V gene, J gene, CDR3 protein.

>TRBV12-5|TRBJ2-6
CASGLADRMYSGANVLTF
>TRBV6-5|TRBJ2-1
CASAAGTSKYNEQFF
>TRBV2|TRBJ2-2
CASSEIRNTGELFF
>TRBV6-5|TRBJ1-1
CASSYGTGVGTEAFF
>TRBV25-1|TRBJ1-1
CASSELGMGGSDTEAFF
>TRBV4-1|TRBJ1-5
CASSQESTGSYQPQHF
>TRBV18|TRBJ2-5
CASSPRQKETQYF
>TRBV5-1|TRBJ2-2
CASTMGDVTGELFF
>TRBV7-3|TRBJ1-2
CASRPGTGNGYTF
>TRBV5-1|TRBJ1-1
CASSEGQVNTEAFF
>TRBV30|TRBJ2-5
CAWSPQGRRGTQYF
>TRBV7-9|TRBJ2-7
CASSPLNRGYEQYF
>TRBV5-1|TRBJ1-5
CASRRDPTLNQPQHF
>TRBV5-1|TRBJ2-7
CASSLTSGTFYEQYF
>TRBV14|TRBJ1-1
CASSQQSGTEAFF
>TRBV7-9|TRBJ1-2
CASSRGIDNYGYTF
>TRBV5-4|TRBJ1-1
CASSVARQSTEAFF
>TRBV30|TRBJ1-3
CAWGTRGGLSGNTIYF
>TRBV6-6|TRBJ2-2
CASSGLAGVRTGELFF
>TRBV5-6|TRBJ2-1
CASSFGLAGAYNEQFF
>TRBV7-2|TRBJ2-2
CASSPYLGELFF
>TRBV6-6|TRBJ2-2
CASSGTSAIGELFF
>TRBV4-3|TRBJ2-5
CASSRRGQGEETQYF
>TRBV27|TRBJ1-2
CASSKESGNRNYGYTF
>TRBV19|TRBJ2-7
CASSLGGEQYF
>TRBV7-9|TRBJ1-2
CASSPGVGAIANYGYTF
>TRBV6-5|TRBJ1-1
CASSYGEILGTEAFF